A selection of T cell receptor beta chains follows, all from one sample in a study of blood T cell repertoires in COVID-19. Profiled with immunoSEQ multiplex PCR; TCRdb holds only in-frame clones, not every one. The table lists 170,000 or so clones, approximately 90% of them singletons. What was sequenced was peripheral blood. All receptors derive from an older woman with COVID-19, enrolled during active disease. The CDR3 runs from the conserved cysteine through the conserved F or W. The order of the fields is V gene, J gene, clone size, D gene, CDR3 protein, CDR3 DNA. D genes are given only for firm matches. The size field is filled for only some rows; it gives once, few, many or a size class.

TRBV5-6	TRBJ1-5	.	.	CASSITAYSNQPQHF	TGTGCCAGCAGCATTACAGCTTATAGCAATCAGCCCCAGCATTTT
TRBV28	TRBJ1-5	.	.	CASSLDFQGLSQPQHF	TGTGCCAGCAGTCTTGACTTTCAGGGGTTGAGTCAGCCCCAGCATTTT
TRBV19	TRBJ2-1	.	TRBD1	CASRARTGVEQFF	TGTGCCAGTAGAGCCCGGACAGGGGTTGAGCAGTTCTTC
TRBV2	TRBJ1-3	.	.	CASKEQDPSVTIYF	TGTGCCAGCAAAGAACAGGACCCATCGGTCACCATATATTTT
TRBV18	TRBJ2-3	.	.	CASSPGQSTDTQYF	TGTGCCAGCTCACCAGGTCAGAGCACAGATACGCAGTATTTT
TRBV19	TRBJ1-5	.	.	CASSISRVGSNQPQHF	TGTGCCAGTAGTATTAGCAGGGTGGGAAGCAATCAGCCCCAGCATTTT
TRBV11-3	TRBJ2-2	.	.	CASSLGGATGELFF	TGTGCCAGCAGCTTAGGGGGCGCGACCGGGGAGCTGTTTTTT
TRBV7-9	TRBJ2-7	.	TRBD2	CASSPYPSGRRSYEQYF	TGTGCCAGCAGCCCATACCCTAGCGGTAGACGATCCTACGAGCAGTACTTC
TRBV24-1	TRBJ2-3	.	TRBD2	CATSRSGIEDTQYF	TGTGCCACCAGTAGGAGCGGGATTGAAGATACGCAGTATTTT
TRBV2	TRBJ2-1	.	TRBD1	CASSRQGSGNYNEQFF	TGTGCCAGCAGTAGACAGGGATCTGGGAACTACAATGAGCAGTTCTTC
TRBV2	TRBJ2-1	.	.	CASRPTPAVQEQFF	TGTGCCAGCAGACCCACCCCTGCCGTTCAGGAGCAGTTCTTC
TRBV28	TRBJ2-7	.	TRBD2	CASSSLTSGRSGSYEQYF	TGTGCCAGCAGTTCCCTGACTAGCGGGAGAAGCGGCTCCTACGAGCAGTACTTC
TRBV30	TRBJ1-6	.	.	CAWNRFEGRDSPLHF	TGTGCCTGGAATCGGTTTGAGGGCCGTGATTCACCCCTCCACTTT
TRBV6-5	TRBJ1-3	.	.	CASSYGRREAYTIYF	TGTGCCAGCAGTTACGGCCGTCGGGAGGCTTACACCATATATTTT
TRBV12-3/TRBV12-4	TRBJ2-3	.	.	CASSLQANTQYF	TGTGCCAGCAGCTTACAGGCAAATACGCAGTATTTT
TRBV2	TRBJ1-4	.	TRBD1	CASKQGAGEKLFF	TGTGCCAGCAAACAGGGGGCGGGAGAAAAACTGTTTTTT
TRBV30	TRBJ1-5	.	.	CACTTHSNQPQHF	TGTGCCTGTACTACACATAGCAATCAGCCCCAGCATTTT
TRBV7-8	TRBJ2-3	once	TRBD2	CASSPLPTSALTQYF	TGTGCCAGCAGCCCGCTACCGACTAGCGCCCTTACGCAGTATTTT
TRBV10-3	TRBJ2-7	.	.	CAISGGPSYEQYF	TGTGCCATCAGCGGCGGGCCATCCTACGAGCAGTACTTC
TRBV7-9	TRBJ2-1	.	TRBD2	CASSQTLAGGGWQFF	TGTGCCAGCAGCCAGACCCTAGCGGGAGGAGGGTGGCAGTTCTTC
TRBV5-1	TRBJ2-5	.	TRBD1	CASSPGTAEETQYF	TGCGCCAGCAGCCCGGGGACAGCTGAAGAGACCCAGTACTTC
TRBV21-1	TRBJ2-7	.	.	CASSQDPTSGSSYEQYF	TGTGCCAGCAGCCAAGACCCCACTAGCGGGAGCTCCTACGAGCAGTACTTC
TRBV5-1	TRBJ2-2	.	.	CASSKDTTGELFF	TGCGCCAGCAGCAAGGACACCACCGGGGAGCTGTTTTTT
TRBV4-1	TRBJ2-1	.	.	CASSQGAEGYNEQFF	TGCGCCAGCAGCCAAGGAGCGGAAGGTTACAATGAGCAGTTCTTC
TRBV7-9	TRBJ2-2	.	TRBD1	CASSPRVDRGADTGELFF	TGTGCCAGCAGCCCCCGAGTGGACAGGGGTGCAGACACCGGGGAGCTGTTTTTT
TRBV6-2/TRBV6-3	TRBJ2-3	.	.	CASSYRQTSTDTQYF	TGTGCCAGCAGTTACCGACAGACAAGCACAGATACGCAGTATTTT
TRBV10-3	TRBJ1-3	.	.	CAISGEIFGEPGNTIYF	TGTGCCATCAGTGGGGAGATTTTTGGGGAACCTGGAAACACCATATATTTT